This paragraph reports one T cell receptor (beta chain). The sample originates from a study of patients and donors after allogeneic stem cell transplantation. TCRdb reprocessed the RT-PCR reads with MiXCR, giving one entry per CDR3 protein. The sample records about 960,000 distinct CDR3 sequences, about a sixth being singletons. The CDR3 consists of 16 residues. Per germline, CDR1 SEHNR and CDR2 FQNEAQ (reference sequence). The trim removed 4 bases at V and 4 bases at J, leaving 10 bases unmatched. The chain carries TRBV7-9 and TRBJ2-3, with 8 bases lining up with TRBD1. The material sequenced was blood, either unsorted or a sorted T cell fraction (not recorded which). This receptor was taken from a human donor who was either an allogeneic HSCT recipient or a stem cell or donor lymphocyte infusion donor (not recorded which). It is not recorded whose cells these are; they may come from a transplant donor. Written as DNA, the CDR3 is TGTGCCAGCAGCTCGGGGACAGGAGGCCTCTCAGATACGCAGTATTTT. Translation gives CASSSGTGGLSDTQYF.